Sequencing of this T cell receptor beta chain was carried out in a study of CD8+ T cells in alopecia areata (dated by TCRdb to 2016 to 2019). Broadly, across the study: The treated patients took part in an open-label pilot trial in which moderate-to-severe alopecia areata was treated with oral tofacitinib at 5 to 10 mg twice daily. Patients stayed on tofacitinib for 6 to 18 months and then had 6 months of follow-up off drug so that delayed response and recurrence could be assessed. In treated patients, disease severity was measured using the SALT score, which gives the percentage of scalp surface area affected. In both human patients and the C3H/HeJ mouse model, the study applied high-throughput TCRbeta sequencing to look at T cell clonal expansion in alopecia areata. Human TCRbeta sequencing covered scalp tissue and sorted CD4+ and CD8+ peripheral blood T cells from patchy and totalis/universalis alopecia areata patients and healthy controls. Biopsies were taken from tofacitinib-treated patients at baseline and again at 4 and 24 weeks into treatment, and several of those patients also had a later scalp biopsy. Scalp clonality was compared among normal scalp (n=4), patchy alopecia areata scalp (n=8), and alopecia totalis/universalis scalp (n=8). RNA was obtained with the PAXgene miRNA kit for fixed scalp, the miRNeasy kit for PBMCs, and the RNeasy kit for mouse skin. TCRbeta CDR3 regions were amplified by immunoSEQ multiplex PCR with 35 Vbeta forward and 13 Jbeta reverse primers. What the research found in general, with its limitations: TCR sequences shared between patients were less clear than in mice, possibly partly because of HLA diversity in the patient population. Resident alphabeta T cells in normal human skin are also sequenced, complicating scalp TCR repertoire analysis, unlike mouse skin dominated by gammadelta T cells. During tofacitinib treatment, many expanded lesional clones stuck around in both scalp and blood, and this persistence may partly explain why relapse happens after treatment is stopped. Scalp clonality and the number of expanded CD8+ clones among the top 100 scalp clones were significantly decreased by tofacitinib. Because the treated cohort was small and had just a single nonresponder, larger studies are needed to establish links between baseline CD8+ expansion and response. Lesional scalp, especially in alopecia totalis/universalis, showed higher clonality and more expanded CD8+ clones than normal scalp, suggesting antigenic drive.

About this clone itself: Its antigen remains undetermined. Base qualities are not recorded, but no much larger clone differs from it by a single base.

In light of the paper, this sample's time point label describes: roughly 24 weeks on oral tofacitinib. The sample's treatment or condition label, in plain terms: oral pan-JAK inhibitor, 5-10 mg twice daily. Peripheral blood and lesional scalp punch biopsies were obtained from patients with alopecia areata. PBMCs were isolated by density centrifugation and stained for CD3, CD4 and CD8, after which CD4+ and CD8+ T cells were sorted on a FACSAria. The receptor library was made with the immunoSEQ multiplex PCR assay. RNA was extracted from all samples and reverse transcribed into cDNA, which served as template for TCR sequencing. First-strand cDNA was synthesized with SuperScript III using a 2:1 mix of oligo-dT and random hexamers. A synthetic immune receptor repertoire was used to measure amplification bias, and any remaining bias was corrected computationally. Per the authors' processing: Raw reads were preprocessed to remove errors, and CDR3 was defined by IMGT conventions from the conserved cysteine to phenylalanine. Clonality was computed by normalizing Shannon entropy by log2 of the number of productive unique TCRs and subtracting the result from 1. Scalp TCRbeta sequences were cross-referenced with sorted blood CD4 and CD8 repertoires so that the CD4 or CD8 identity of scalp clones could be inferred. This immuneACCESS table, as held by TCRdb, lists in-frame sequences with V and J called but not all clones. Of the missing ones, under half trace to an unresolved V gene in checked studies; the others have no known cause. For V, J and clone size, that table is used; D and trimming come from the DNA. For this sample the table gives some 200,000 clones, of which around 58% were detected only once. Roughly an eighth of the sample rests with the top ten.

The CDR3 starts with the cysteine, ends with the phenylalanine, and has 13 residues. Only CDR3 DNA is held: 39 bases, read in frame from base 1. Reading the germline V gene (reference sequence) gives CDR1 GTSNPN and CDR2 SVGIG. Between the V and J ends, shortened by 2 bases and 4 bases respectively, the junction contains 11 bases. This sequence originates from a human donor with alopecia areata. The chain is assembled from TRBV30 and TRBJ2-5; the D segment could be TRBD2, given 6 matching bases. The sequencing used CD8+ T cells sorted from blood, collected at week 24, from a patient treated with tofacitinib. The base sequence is TGTGCCTGGAGTTTGGAGGGGCCAGAGACCCAGTACTTC. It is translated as CAWSLEGPETQYF.